Shown below are 10 T cell receptor beta chains from a single sample sequenced in a study of tumor and adjacent non-tumor tissue in lung cancer. The template was RNA from unsorted bulk tissue. A modified ARM-PCR protocol with three rounds of nested PCR amplified TCRbeta. TCRdb redid the calling of the multiplex PCR reads with MiXCR, one entry per CDR3 protein. The table lists about 80,000 distinct CDR3 sequences, 72% of them singletons, with approximately 9% in the top ten. The specimen sequenced was lung tumor tissue. Receptor source: a middle-aged woman with non-small cell lung cancer.

Concerning this clonotype itself: A much more abundant neighbour one base away suggests this may be a read error. The chain uses TRBV20-1 and TRBJ2-1; D remains unclear. CDR3 size: 14 residues. Looked up from germline, CDR1 is DFQATT and CDR2 is SNEGSKA (reference sequence). CDR3 bases: TGCAGAGGAAGCGACTGGACCACCTACAATGAGCAGTTCTTC. It yields the protein CRGSDWTTYNEQFF.

This clonotype has only one observation. A junction end diverges from the germline sequence, so it may reflect a read error. The chain couples TRBV11-2 to TRBJ2-1; a possible D gene is TRBD2 (5 bases). Germline lookup yields CDR1 SGHAT and CDR2 FQNNGV. CDR3 length equals 16 residues. This CDR3 is CANSKTLDAPYNEQFF. As DNA, the CDR3 is TGCGCCAACAGCAAGACACTAGATGCACCGTACAATGAGCAGTTCTTC.

As regards this clonotype: One end of the junction is discordant with germline, which a read error may explain. The chain uses TRBV30 and TRBJ2-3; TRBD2 aligns across 8 bases. The CDR3 spans 15 residues. Looked up from germline, CDR1 is GTSNPN and CDR2 is SVGIG (reference sequence). This CDR3 is CVWSVGGAQGDTQYF. In DNA, the CDR3 is TGTGTCTGGAGTGTCGGGGGGGCGCAAGGAGATACGCAATATTTT.

Comment on this clonotype: This may stem from a read error, because a much larger clone lies one nucleotide away. The chain carries TRBV7-9 and TRBJ1-4; no definite D call. The CDR3 is made up of 14 amino acids. Germline V gene data show CDR1 as SEHNR and CDR2 as FQNEAQ (reference sequence). V was cut by 5 bases and J by 10 bases, with 17 bases left in between. CDR3 sequence: CASSPVRYQRKLFF. DNA of the CDR3: TGTGCCAGCAGCCCGGTCAGGTACCAGAGAAAACTGTTTTTT.

On this clonotype: A read error is likely, as this CDR3 ends without the conserved phenylalanine or tryptophan. The genes are TRBV6-5 and TRBJ1-1; maybe TRBD1 (6 bases). The length of the CDR3 is 16 residues. V gave up 2 bases and J gave up 4 bases, with 17 bases separating them. Germline loops: CDR1 MNHEY, CDR2 SVGAGI. DNA of the CDR3: TGTGCCAGCAGTTACAGTGGTGGCCCCAGGGGCACTGAAGCTTTCATT. It is translated as CASSYSGGPRGTEAFI.

V gene TRBV29-1 combines with J gene TRBJ2-1; 7 bases are a match to TRBD2. Trimming removed 8 bases from V and 2 bases from J; junction bases left unmatched: 9. This CDR3 spans 14 amino acids. Germline V gene data show CDR1 as SQVTM and CDR2 as ANQGSEA. The CDR3 sequence: CSIGLGRAYNEQFF. CDR3 nucleotide sequence: TGCAGCATTGGGTTGGGGAGGGCCTACAATGAGCAGTTCTTC.

The sample holds many counts of this clonotype. V usage is TRBV20-1 and J usage is TRBJ1-5; 8 positions match TRBD1. Germline CDR1 DFQATT, CDR2 SNEGSKA (reference sequence). The CDR3 loop spans 12 amino acids. With 3 bases clipped from V and 6 bases from J, the junction kept 1 base outside the gene matches. The CDR3 loop is CSARDRAQPQHF. Written as DNA, the CDR3 is TGCAGTGCTAGGGACAGGGCTCAGCCCCAGCATTTT.

In the case of this clonotype: A much larger clone lies a single base off, so this may be a read error. The chain joins TRBV20-1 to TRBJ1-1; the D gene is possibly TRBD1 (6 bases). CDR3 size: 14 residues. Germline CDR1 DFQATT, CDR2 SNEGSKA (reference sequence). The CDR3 DNA is TGCAGTGCTAGAGTAAGGGGGGAGAACACTGTAGCTTTCTTT. It yields the protein CSARVRGENTVAFF.

In regard to this clonotype: Because it lacks the conserved phenylalanine or tryptophan at the end, this CDR3 is likely a read error. The DNA is left out, because the CDR3 cannot be placed on it with certainty; the CDR3 is given as TCRdb lists it. The chain links TRBV7-9 to TRBJ2-1; the tabulated D call, TRBD1, remains unverified against the DNA. Inclusive of both ends, the CDR3 amounts to 15 amino acids. Germline V lookup: CDR1 SEHNR, CDR2 FQNEAQ (reference sequence). The CDR3 reads CASSRQGVGTNEQFL.

The genes are TRBV28 and TRBJ1-2; D may be TRBD1 (5 bases). CDR3 length: 15 residues. Germline V gene data show CDR1 as MDHEN and CDR2 as SYDVKM. CDR3 in amino acids: CANSLFGRGHYGYTF. In nucleotides, the CDR3 is TGTGCTAACAGTTTATTTGGCCGGGGCCACTATGGCTACACCTTC.